This T cell receptor (beta chain) was sequenced in a study of blood T cell repertoires in COVID-19. In the study overall: Material from acute and convalescent COVID-19 was sourced from the United States, Italy and Spain. T cells, B-cell-depleted T cells, or PBMCs supplied cDNA or gDNA.

Germline CDR1 reads LGHDT; CDR2 reads YNNKEL (reference sequence). Trimming cost V 2 bases and J 8 bases; bases outside gene matches: 23. The CDR3 is 19 residues long. As originally analysed: From reference gene primer amplification, estimates of nucleated cell counts were derived. Profiling relied on immunoSEQ multiplex PCR, and the TCRdb table lists in-frame clones only, not all of them. V and J calls and clone size are given by that table; D and trimming were obtained from the DNA. This sample carries a few hundred thousand clones, about 86% of them seen once, and the ten largest clones take about 2.3%.

This rearrangement joins TRBV3-1 (or the pseudogene TRBV3-2) to TRBJ1-1; 7 bases fit TRBD1. What was sequenced was peripheral blood. The sequence was collected from a woman aged 60-75 years with acute or convalescent COVID-19. CDR3 in DNA: TGTGCCAGCAGCCAACCGGGGACCGGGACAGCCAGACCCGTACCCGAAGCTTTCTTT. It specifies CASSQPGTGTARPVPEAFF.